This T cell receptor beta chain was captured in a study of OX40 agonist ivuxolimab in advanced cancers. Here immunoSEQ multiplex PCR was the method, and the copy in TCRdb shows in-frame clones only, minus some. The table has tens of thousands of clones, nearly 95% seen once. Comment on this clone: Its antigen is unknown.

Overall study results and limits: The study did not work out the antigen specificity of the expanded peripheral T cells.

Patients were ruled out by autoimmune disease history or systemic immunosuppression. The sample consisted of CD4+ or CD8+ T cells sorted from blood, taken in a trial of the OX40 agonist ivuxolimab. The TCR was taken from an adult with an advanced solid tumor such as melanoma, head and neck, liver or kidney cancer.

This chain's CDR3 is CASSYREGTEAFF. Here the CDR3 DNA reads TGTGCCAGCAGCTACAGGGAGGGCACTGAAGCTTTCTTT. V is TRBV27 and J is TRBJ1-1, with D possibly matching TRBD1 (6 bases). The CDR3 covers 13 residues. Germline V gives CDR1 MNHEY, CDR2 SMNVEV (reference sequence). Trimming pared 6 bases from V and 4 bases from J, leaving 12 bases between.